This TCR beta chain was documented in a study of tumour-infiltrating T cells in Burkitt lymphoma (dated by TCRdb to about 2020). Regarding the complete study: Clinical outcome was correlated with TCR repertoire data, and overall and progression-free survival were found to be predicted by productive clonality independently of established prognosticators, including age at diagnosis.

Library construction relied on the immunoSEQ multiplex PCR assay. The clones in this table, taken by TCRdb from immuneACCESS, are in-frame only. Not every clone is retained; where verified, under half of the shortfall comes from an unresolved V gene, and the cause of the rest is unknown. Present in this sample are thousands of clones, approximately 18% of which were seen just once. Around 2.9% of the sample comes from the top ten. V trim: 5 bases; J trim: 6 bases; unmatched bases: 8. The CDR3 contains 16 residues, cysteine and phenylalanine counted. The retained sequence is limited to the CDR3, 48 bases, with the frame set at the first base. As encoded in the germline V gene, CDR1 is MDHEN while CDR2 is SYDVKM. This clone turned up a few times. It has no known antigen specificity. No much larger clone is present one base from it, and per-base qualities are unavailable.

Recombination linked TRBV28 to TRBJ2-2, with 11 bases aligning to TRBD1. The source of this sequence is a human donor with diffuse large B-cell lymphoma. Sequencing was done on a sample of tumor tissue. The bases read TGTGCCAGCAGTACACCGGGACAGGGGGATCCCGGGGAGCTGTTTTTT. Its translation reads: CASSTPGQGDPGELFF.